The 6 T cell receptor beta chains below all came from one sample that was sequenced in a study of spatial heterogeneity in lung cancer. From the 5' RACE reads, TCRdb called clonotypes with MiXCR, one entry per CDR3 protein. Of under 15,000 distinct CDR3 sequences detected, roughly 4.7% appear once; the ten largest clones hold roughly 18%. Study conclusions and caveats: Counts of expanded alpha and beta TCRs within tumors tracked the tumor nonsynonymous mutation count.

These receptors are not linked to any known antigen. Time point: sample taken at primary tumor resection. The sample here was lung tumor tissue, taken at surgery. These receptors originate from a female donor with early-stage non-small cell lung cancer.

By its share, this clonotype is medium-sized. The genes are TRBV28 and TRBJ1-6, with 7 bases fitting TRBD1. The junction had 13 bases not matched to a gene; V was cut back by 11 bases and J by 9 bases. Germline lookup yields CDR1 MDHEN and CDR2 SYDVKM. CDR3 length: 14 amino acids. CDR3 bases: TGTGCCGGAAGTCTTGCACAGGGGAGTTCACCCCTCCACTTT. Its protein product is CAGSLAQGSSPLHF.

In this sample, this clonotype turned up many times. The chain joins TRBV7-3 to TRBJ2-1; tentatively, D is TRBD2 (6 bases). This CDR3 is 14 amino acids long. The V and J ends lost 1 base and 7 bases respectively, with 11 bases between them. Germline V gives CDR1 SGHTA, CDR2 FQGTGA. This chain's CDR3 is CASSLRLASNEQFF. The DNA of the CDR3 is TGTGCCAGCAGCTTAAGGCTAGCGAGTAATGAGCAGTTCTTC. Variable domain in full (rest from reference TRBV7-3 and TRBJ2-1): GAGVSQTPSNKVTEKGKYVELRCDPISGHTALYWYRQSLGQGPEFLIYFQGTGAADDSGLPNDRFFAVRPEGSVSTLKIQRTERGDSAVYLCASSLRLASNEQFFGPGTRLTVL.

This clonotype has more than one count but fewer than ten. V gene TRBV28 combines with J gene TRBJ2-7; D tentatively fits TRBD1 or TRBD2 (6 bases each). The CDR3 runs to 17 residues. Germline lookup yields CDR1 MDHEN and CDR2 SYDVKM. The V gene lost 2 bases and the J gene lost 0 bases, with 17 bases spanning the gap. This CDR3 reads CASSLEFLADSSYEQYF. The CDR3 nucleotides are TGTGCCAGCAGTTTAGAGTTCTTAGCGGACAGCTCCTACGAGCAGTACTTC.

This clonotype showed up many times. The gene calls are TRBV6-5 and TRBJ2-5; D call uncertain. Per the germline V gene, CDR1 is MNHEY and CDR2 is SVGAGI. The CDR3 is 12 residues long. Trimming stripped 8 bases from V and 3 bases from J, with 10 bases between. CDR3 DNA: TGTGCCAGCCGCACAGTAGAAGAGACCCAGTACTTC. Its translation: CASRTVEETQYF.

At least ten counts were recorded for this clonotype. The rearrangement links TRBV5-1 to TRBJ2-3; D is unresolved. This CDR3 has 15 residues. V was clipped by 2 bases and J by 1 base, with 11 bases between them. Germline V gene lookup returns CDR1 SGHRS and CDR2 YFSETQ. CDR3 coding DNA: TGCGCCAGCAGCTTATTGTTAGCCGGCACAGATACGCAGTATTTT. Its protein product is CASSLLLAGTDTQYF.

CDR3 DNA sequence: TGTGCCAGCAGCTCAAGGGGAGTGACAGATACGCAGTATTTT. Its protein product is CASSSRGVTDTQYF. The chain uses TRBV11-2 and TRBJ2-3; D possibly matches TRBD1 or TRBD2 (5 bases each). The CDR3 runs to 14 residues. Deletions cut 4 bases from V and 3 bases from J, with 11 bases between. Germline CDR1 and CDR2: SGHAT and FQNNGV.